The TCR beta chain under discussion was sequenced for a study of molecular identifiers for immune sequencing clone quantification. Across the whole study: The replicates split RNA from around 18,000 or 91,000 naive CD8 cells five ways and sequenced four. Study-wide points: One cell's worth of spiked Jurkat TCR RNA was reportedly detectable among about a million naive cells. Highly expanded clone sizes could be underestimated by identical TCR molecules that share a barcode.

There are many counts of this clonotype. Antigen: not known. TCRdb independently ran MiXCR on the PCR reads; one entry per CDR3 protein. The sample holds around 460,000 distinct CDR3 sequences, less than 30% seen once. The CDR3 is 16 residues long. Germline V gene sequence: CDR1 SEHNR, CDR2 FQNEAQ (reference sequence). With 3 bases clipped from V and 4 bases from J, the junction kept 8 bases outside the gene matches. Sequencing used naive CD8+ T cells from blood, with Jurkat cell RNA spiked in. Subset defined: FACS-sorted CD8+CD4-CCR7+CD45RA+ naive T cells. The TCR was taken from a human donor in good health. Some libraries in this study had Jurkat cell RNA spiked in. The rearrangement links TRBV7-9 to TRBJ2-3; 9 nucleotides align to TRBD2. CDR3 DNA: TGTGCCAGCAGCTTTCGCGGGAGGGCGGTGGCAGATACGCAGTATTTT. It is translated as CASSFRGRAVADTQYF.